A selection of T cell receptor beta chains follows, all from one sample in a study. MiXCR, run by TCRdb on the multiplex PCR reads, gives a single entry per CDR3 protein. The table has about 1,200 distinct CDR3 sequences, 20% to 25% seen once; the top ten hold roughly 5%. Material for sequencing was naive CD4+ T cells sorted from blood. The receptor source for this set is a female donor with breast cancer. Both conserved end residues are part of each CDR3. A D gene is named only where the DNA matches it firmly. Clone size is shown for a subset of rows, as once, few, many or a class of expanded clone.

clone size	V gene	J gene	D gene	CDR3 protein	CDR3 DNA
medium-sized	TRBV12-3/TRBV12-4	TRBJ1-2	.	CASSRIQTVYTF	TGTGCCAGCAGTCGGATCCAAACCGTCTACACCTTC
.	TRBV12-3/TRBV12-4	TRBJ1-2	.	CASSLSDYVYGYTF	TGTGCCAGCAGTTTATCGGATTATGTCTATGGCTACACCTTC
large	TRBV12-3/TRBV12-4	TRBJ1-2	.	CASSLTGIYGYTF	TGTGCCAGCAGTTTAACAGGGATCTATGGCTACACCTTC
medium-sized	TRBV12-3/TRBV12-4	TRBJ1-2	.	CASSFNSRVGSYTF	TGTGCCAGCAGTTTTAATTCCAGGGTAGGGAGCTACACCTTC
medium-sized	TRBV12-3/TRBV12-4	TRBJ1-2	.	CASSFRALDYGYTF	TGTGCCAGCAGTTTCAGGGCCCTCGACTATGGCTACACCTTC
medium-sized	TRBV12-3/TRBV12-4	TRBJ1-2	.	CASTPGFRRNGYTF	TGTGCCAGCACCCCGGGTTTCCGGCGGAATGGCTACACCTTC
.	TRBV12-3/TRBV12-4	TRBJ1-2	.	CASSFRGLTYGYTF	TGTGCCAGCAGTTTCAGAGGGCTCACCTATGGCTACACCTTC
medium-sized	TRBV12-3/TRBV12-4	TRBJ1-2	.	CASSVRVWDYGYTF	TGTGCCAGCAGTGTGAGGGTTTGGGACTATGGCTACACCTTC
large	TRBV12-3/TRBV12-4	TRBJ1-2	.	CASSLSGEGGYTF	TGTGCCAGCAGTTTATCGGGAGAAGGAGGCTACACCTTC
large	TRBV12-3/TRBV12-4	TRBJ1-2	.	CASSLTGYGYTF	TGTGCCAGCAGTTTAACAGGGTACGGCTACACCTTC
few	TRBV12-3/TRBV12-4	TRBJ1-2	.	CASSTGPDGYTF	TGTGCCAGCAGCACGGGTCCAGACGGCTACACCTTC
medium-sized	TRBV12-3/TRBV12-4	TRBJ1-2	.	CASSLYGGYTF	TGTGCCAGCAGTTTATATGGCGGCTACACCTTC
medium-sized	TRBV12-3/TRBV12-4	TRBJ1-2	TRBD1	CASKYGDSGSYGYTF	TGTGCCAGCAAATACGGGGACAGTGGATCCTATGGCTACACCTTC
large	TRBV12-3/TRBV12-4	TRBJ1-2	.	CASSGENYGYTF	TGTGCCAGCAGCGGCGAGAACTATGGCTACACCTTC
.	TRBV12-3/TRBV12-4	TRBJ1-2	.	CASSHSDMRNYGYTF	TGTGCCAGCAGTCACTCGGACATGCGTAACTATGGCTACACCTTC
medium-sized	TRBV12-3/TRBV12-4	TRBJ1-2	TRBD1	CASSPMGTGNYGYTF	TGTGCCAGCAGTCCTATGGGGACAGGAAACTATGGCTACACCTTC
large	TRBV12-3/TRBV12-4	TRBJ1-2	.	CASSLGLIYGYTF	TGTGCCAGCAGTTTGGGGCTGATCTATGGCTACACCTTC
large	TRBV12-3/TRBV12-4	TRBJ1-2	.	CASSSFSFYGYTF	TGTGCCAGCAGCTCGTTCAGTTTCTATGGCTACACCTTC
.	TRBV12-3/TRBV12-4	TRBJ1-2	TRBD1	CASTDGTDYGYTF	TGTGCCAGCACTGACGGGACAGACTATGGCTACACCTTC
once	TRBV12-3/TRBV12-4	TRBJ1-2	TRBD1	CASSAGQVYGYTF	TGTGCCAGCAGTGCGGGACAGGTTTATGGCTACACCTTC
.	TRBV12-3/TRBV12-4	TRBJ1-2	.	CASSWKTVSGYTF	TGTGCCAGCAGTTGGAAGACCGTCTCTGGCTACACCTTC
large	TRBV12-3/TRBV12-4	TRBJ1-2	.	CASSLIRGGSGGYTF	TGTGCCAGCAGTTTAATCAGGGGCGGGAGTGGTGGCTACACCTTC
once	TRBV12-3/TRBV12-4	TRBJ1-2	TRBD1	CASSPRTGLGYTF	TGTGCCAGCAGTCCCCGGACAGGTCTTGGCTACACCTTC
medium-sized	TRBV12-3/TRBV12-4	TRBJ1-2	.	CASSLNGRYHGYTF	TGTGCCAGCAGTTTGAACGGACGTTACCATGGCTACACCTTC
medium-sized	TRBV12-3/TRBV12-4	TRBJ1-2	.	CASSLGSVLGYTF	TGTGCCAGCAGCTTGGGGTCCGTACTCGGCTACACCTTC
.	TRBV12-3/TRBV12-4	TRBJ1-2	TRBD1	CASRYGTGDGYTF	TGTGCCAGCAGATACGGGACAGGGGATGGCTACACCTTC